The next 25 T cell receptor beta chains were all read from a single sample in a study of spatial heterogeneity in lung cancer. One entry per CDR3 protein results from TCRdb running MiXCR on the 5' RACE reads. This repertoire shows some 15,000 distinct CDR3 sequences, around 7.8% found once; its top ten account for around 9.3%. Time point defined: sample taken at primary tumor resection. The study, taken as a whole, reports: Tumoral mutation counts were tracked by counts of expanded intratumoral alpha and beta TCRs.

These receptors have no identified antigens. The sample in question was lung tumor tissue, obtained at surgery. The receptor set was obtained from a male donor with early-stage non-small cell lung cancer.

This clonotype showed up many times. The rearrangement links TRBV5-1 to TRBJ1-2; unclear D gene. Trimming pared 0 bases from V and 2 bases from J, leaving 8 bases between. Germline V CDR1 and CDR2: SGHRS, YFSETQ. This CDR3 is built from 14 residues. CDR3: CASSLGGVNYGYTF. CDR3 sequence (DNA): TGCGCCAGCAGCTTGGGAGGCGTGAACTATGGCTACACCTTC. The full variable domain, its missing parts supplied by reference TRBV5-1 and TRBJ1-2, is KAGVTQTPRYLIKTRGQQVTLSCSPISGHRSVSWYQQTPGQGLQFLFEYFSETQRNKGNFPGRFSGRQFSNSRSEMNVSTLELGDSALYLCASSLGGVNYGYTFGSGTRLTVV.

This clonotype was counted many times. The chain has TRBV11-2 and TRBJ2-5; D unclear. This CDR3 contains 14 residues. V lost 5 bases, J lost 1 base, and 11 bases lay in between. Germline V gene data show CDR1 as SGHAT and CDR2 as FQNNGV. The CDR3 here is CASSPKTPQETQYF. The DNA for the CDR3 is TGTGCCAGCAGCCCCAAGACTCCCCAAGAGACCCAGTACTTC.

This clonotype appeared many times. The chain combines TRBV20-1 with TRBJ2-1; 9 bases are shared with TRBD1. The V segment lost 2 bases and the J segment 4 bases; nucleotides outside the gene matches: 3. The CDR3 spans 14 residues. Germline CDR1 reads DFQATT; CDR2 reads SNEGSKA (reference sequence). Here the CDR3 DNA reads TGCAGTGCTAGACGGACAGGGGCGTACAATGAGCAGTTCTTC. Its protein is CSARRTGAYNEQFF.

This clonotype rates as medium-sized. The chain couples TRBV20-1 to TRBJ1-2, with D unclear. Germline loops: CDR1 DFQATT, CDR2 SNEGSKA (reference sequence). V was shortened by 0 bases and J by 8 bases, with 10 bases between the two germline ends. The length of the CDR3 is 12 residues. CDR3 region: CSARDFLRGYTF. In DNA, the CDR3 is TGCAGTGCTAGAGATTTCCTCAGGGGCTACACCTTC.

This clonotype has ten or more counts. The rearrangement joins TRBV20-1 to TRBJ2-3, with TRBD2 matching over 13 bases. After removal of 5 bases from V and 4 bases from J, the junction contained 6 bases not matched to a gene. Germline-derived CDR1 and CDR2 are DFQATT and SNEGSKA (reference sequence). The CDR3 is 15 amino acids. The CDR3 DNA reads TGCAGTGCTCGGACTAGCGGGAGTCGCCCAGATACGCAGTATTTT. It encodes CSARTSGSRPDTQYF.

This clonotype came up many times. The chain's CDR3 is CSAPGQPNQPQHF. The CDR3 coding sequence is TGCAGTGCACCGGGACAGCCCAATCAGCCCCAGCATTTT. The chain employs TRBV20-1 and TRBJ1-5, with 7 positions matching TRBD1. CDR1 and CDR2 from the germline V gene are DFQATT and SNEGSKA (reference sequence). V shed 6 bases, J shed 3 bases, and the junction held 5 bases outside the gene matches. The CDR3 extends over 13 amino acids.

This clonotype came up many times. This chain connects TRBV5-1 to TRBJ1-2; D not certain. The CDR3 has 14 amino acids. The V end lost 1 base, the J end lost 0 bases, and 7 bases lay between the germline ends. Germline V lookup: CDR1 SGHRS, CDR2 YFSETQ. The CDR3 sequence: CASSLTTSNYGYTF. CDR3 DNA: TGCGCCAGCAGCTTGACCACGTCTAACTATGGCTACACCTTC.

The chain recombines TRBV14 with TRBJ1-1; 9 nucleotides agree with TRBD1. V lost 4 bases and J lost 8; bases outside the gene matches: 2. This CDR3 contains 12 residues. Germline V CDR1 and CDR2: SGHDN, FVKESK. The CDR3 spells CASSLGTGEAFF. The CDR3 region has the DNA TGTGCCAGCAGCCTCGGGACAGGGGAAGCTTTCTTT.

Points on this clonotype: It may be a read error: a sequence one base away is much more abundant. The chain employs TRBV20-1 and TRBJ2-4, with D possibly TRBD2 on 6 matching bases. V was pared by 5 bases and J by 9 bases, with 20 bases between. CDR3 length equals 14 residues. CDR1 and CDR2 from the germline V gene are DFQATT and SNEGSKA (reference sequence). For the CDR3, the DNA is TGCAGTGCTGGGAAGACAGCCCTCGGGGGCATTCAGTACTTC. Amino acids: CSAGKTALGGIQYF.

This clonotype was seen ten or more times. The rearrangement uses TRBV6-2 or TRBV6-3 and TRBJ2-2, with D perhaps TRBD2 (5 bases). The germline V gene has CDR1 MNHEY and CDR2 SVGEGT. V was shortened by 6 bases and J by 8 bases, with 19 bases between the two germline ends. The CDR3 sequence is 15 residues long. The DNA of the CDR3 is TGTGCCAGCAGCCCTCGGGATCGAGAGGATGGGGAGCTGTTTTTT. Its protein is CASSPRDREDGELFF.

This clonotype is medium-sized. The chain uses TRBV29-1 and TRBJ1-1; D is ambiguous. CDR1 and CDR2 (germline): SQVTM, ANQGSEA. Deletions cut 2 bases from V and 7 bases from J, with 14 bases between. The CDR3 spans 13 residues. CDR3 sequence reads: CSVETVRNSEAFF. CDR3 bases: TGCAGCGTTGAAACCGTGAGAAATAGTGAAGCTTTCTTT.

This clonotype came up a few times. The chain recombines TRBV9 with TRBJ2-6, with 7 bases fitting TRBD1. Trimming removed 1 base from V and 0 bases from J; junction bases left unmatched: 7. Germline V CDR1 and CDR2: SGDLS, YYNGEE. This CDR3 spans 18 amino acids. CDR3 bases: TGTGCCAGCAGCGTAATGACAGGGTCGATCTCTGGGGCCAACGTCCTGACTTTC. Its protein is CASSVMTGSISGANVLTF.

The chain uses TRBV27 and TRBJ2-7, with 11 bases identical to TRBD1. This CDR3 has 15 amino acids. Per germline, CDR1 MNHEY and CDR2 SMNVEV (reference sequence). V lost 6 bases to trimming and J lost 6 bases; unmatched junction nucleotides: 10. The CDR3 DNA sequence: TGTGCCAGCAGCCAATCCGGGACAGGGGGATCCGAGCAGTACTTC. Protein sequence: CASSQSGTGGSEQYF.

There are a few counts of this clonotype. The CDR3 loop reads CASTEGGGHEQYF. The CDR3 DNA is TGTGCCAGCACGGAGGGTGGGGGACACGAGCAGTACTTC. The rearrangement joins TRBV5-4 to TRBJ2-7; possibly TRBD2 for D (6 bases). The V end was cut by 6 bases, the J end by 5 bases, with 15 bases between. The CDR3 sequence is 13 residues long. Germline-derived CDR1 and CDR2 are SGHNT and YYREEE (reference sequence).

This clonotype has just a few counts. The chain recombines TRBV6-6 with TRBJ2-1, with 9 positions matching TRBD2. Germline V gene sequence: CDR1 MNHNY, CDR2 SVGAGI (reference sequence). This CDR3 contains 15 residues. With V trimmed by 6 bases and J by 3 bases, 6 bases remained unmatched. CDR3 coding DNA: TGTGCCAGCAGACCTTTAGCGGGAGACTACAATGAGCAGTTCTTC. Translated, it gives CASRPLAGDYNEQFF.

This clonotype has only a few counts. CDR3 in DNA: TGTGCCAGCGTTGGGATCTCTGGGGCCAACGTCCTGACTTTC. Translating it yields CASVGISGANVLTF. V is TRBV6-2 or TRBV6-3 and J is TRBJ2-6; no clear D gene. Deletions cut 8 bases from V and 0 bases from J, with 8 bases between. Germline lookup yields CDR1 MNHEY and CDR2 SVGEGT. This CDR3 is built from 14 residues.

The V gene is TRBV11-1, the J gene TRBJ2-2; D is uncertain. The CDR3 spans 13 residues. Trimming pared 1 base from V and 8 bases from J, leaving 8 bases between. Germline CDR1 and CDR2: SGHAT and FQDESV (reference sequence). Here the CDR3 reads CASSLDGGGELFF. In DNA form, the CDR3 reads TGTGCCAGCAGCTTAGACGGCGGAGGGGAGCTGTTTTTT. Looking up the rest from reference TRBV11-1 and TRBJ2-2 gives the full variable domain: EAEVAQSPRYKITEKSQAVAFWCDPISGHATLYWYRQILGQGPELLVQFQDESVVDDSQLPKDRFSAERLKGVDSTLKIQPAELGDSAMYLCASSLDGGGELFFGEGSRLTVL.

This clonotype occurred many times. V gene TRBV7-2 combines with J gene TRBJ2-1, with TRBD1 as a possible D gene (6 bases). Germline CDR1 SGHTA, CDR2 FQGNSA. This CDR3 contains 15 residues. V gave up 7 bases and J gave up 1 base, with 14 bases separating them. For the CDR3, the DNA is TGTGCCAGCACCCGAGACAGGCGTTCCTACAATGAGCAGTTCTTC. Translated, it gives CASTRDRRSYNEQFF.

This clonotype came up many times. The rearrangement joins TRBV6-5 to TRBJ2-1; D gene unclear. Trimming pared 7 bases from V and 4 bases from J, leaving 8 bases between. The CDR3 covers 12 residues. Germline V gene sequence: CDR1 MNHEY, CDR2 SVGAGI. As DNA, the CDR3 is TGTGCCAGCACGGGCGGTTACAATGAGCAGTTCTTC. Its translation: CASTGGYNEQFF.

This clonotype was detected many times. The chain joins TRBV19 to TRBJ1-5; D not resolved. Germline V lookup: CDR1 LNHDA, CDR2 SQIVND (reference sequence). V was shortened by 1 base and J by 2 bases, with 3 bases between the two germline ends. The CDR3 sequence is 13 residues long. CDR3 sequence (DNA): TGTGCCAGTAGTATAGCTGGCAATCAGCCCCAGCATTTT. Amino acid sequence: CASSIAGNQPQHF.

This clonotype was detected only a few times. The chain recombines TRBV24-1 with TRBJ2-7; maybe TRBD1 (6 bases). The germline gives CDR1 KGHDR, CDR2 SFDVKD. The V end lost 4 bases, the J end lost 4 bases, and 10 bases lay between the germline ends. CDR3 size: 13 residues. For the CDR3, the DNA is TGTGCCACCAGTGACGAACAGGGTTACGAGCAGTACTTC. The encoded protein is CATSDEQGYEQYF.

This clonotype appeared a few times. J is TRBJ1-5 and V is TRBV30; 8 positions match TRBD1. The V segment lost 2 bases and the J segment 2 bases; nucleotides outside the gene matches: 8. The CDR3 is 16 residues long. Looked up from germline, CDR1 is GTSNPN and CDR2 is SVGIG (reference sequence). CDR3 loop: CAWSTRTGTGNQPQHF. For the CDR3, the DNA is TGTGCCTGGAGTACCCGGACAGGGACGGGCAATCAGCCCCAGCATTTT.

This clonotype is judged medium-sized. The rearrangement uses TRBV4-3 and TRBJ2-5; 8 nucleotides match TRBD2. Unmatched junction bases numbered 3, after V lost 1 base and J lost 2 bases. The germline V gene encodes CDR1 LGHNA and CDR2 YSLEER. The CDR3 covers 15 residues. CDR3 DNA: TGCGCCAGCAGCCAAGGAGCGGGGGCTCAAGAGACCCAGTACTTC. Protein sequence: CASSQGAGAQETQYF.

There are a few counts of this clonotype. This chain uses TRBV7-3 with TRBJ2-7, with 10 bases matching TRBD1. The germline CDR1 and CDR2 sequences are SGHTA and FQGTGA. The CDR3 loop spans 16 amino acids. Trimming removed 4 bases from V and 5 bases from J; junction bases left unmatched: 11. The CDR3 coding sequence is TGTGCCAGCAGCTCTGGAACAGGGACAGGGGCTAACGAGCAGTACTTC. This gives the protein CASSSGTGTGANEQYF.

V and J are TRBV6-2 or TRBV6-3 and TRBJ1-1, with D tentatively TRBD1 (6 bases). CDR3 length: 14 residues. Trimming pared 5 bases from V and 3 bases from J, leaving 13 bases between. The V gene's germline CDR1 is MNHEY and CDR2 SVGEGT. The CDR3 DNA is TGTGCCAGCAGTCAGCAGGGGTTGCACACTGAAGCTTTCTTT. Translating it yields CASSQQGLHTEAFF.